This TCR beta chain was sequenced for a study of blood T cell repertoires in COVID-19. Looking at the study overall: COVID-19 samples collected from the United States, Italy and Spain covered acute and convalescent phases. Sources were T cells, B-cell-depleted T cells, or PBMCs; the material itself was cDNA or gDNA.

Original processing methods: The assay estimated nucleated cells by amplifying reference gene primers. TCRdb's copy holds only in-frame clones and misses some; the assay was immunoSEQ multiplex PCR. From that table come the V and J calls and clone size; the DNA was used to work out D and trimming. The data contain approximately 24,000 clones, more than 75% of them singletons. The V end lost 5 bases, the J end lost 2 bases, and 14 bases lay between the germline ends. The CDR3 extends over 14 amino acids. Germline V gene data show CDR1 as SGDLS and CDR2 as YYNGEE. The gene calls are TRBV9 and TRBJ2-7; tentatively, D is TRBD2 (5 bases). Sequenced sample: peripheral blood. The clonotype originates from a human donor with active COVID-19. The donor label of this sample is uncertain. CDR3 residues: CASSRSGSTYEQYF. CDR3 DNA sequence: TGTGCCAGCAGTAGGAGCGGATCTACCTACGAGCAGTACTTC.